This T cell receptor (beta chain) was recovered during a study of preoperative IRX-2 immunotherapy in early breast cancer. Treatment of the sample: preoperative locoregional IRX-2 cytokine immunotherapy. Patients received preoperative, locoregional IRX-2 cytokine immunotherapy in a phase Ib study. Sequencing used immunoSEQ multiplex PCR; TCRdb keeps in-frame clones, though not all of them. This sample has more than 10,000 clones, with approximately 91% found just once. The germline V gene has CDR1 SGHVS and CDR2 FNYEAQ. The CDR3 is made up of 14 amino acids. The V end was cut by 5 bases, the J end by 5 bases, with 15 bases between.

V and J are TRBV7-6 and TRBJ2-5; weak D call: TRBD1 (5 bases). Collection of the sample occurred from a patient treated with IRX-2 immunotherapy. This TCR was sampled from a human donor with breast cancer. CDR3 residues: CASSLRVGRETQYF. The CDR3 DNA sequence: TGTGCCAGCAGCCTTCGGGTGGGGCGGGAGACCCAGTACTTC. Using reference TRBV7-6 and TRBJ2-5 for the parts outside the CDR3, the full variable domain is GAGVSQSPRYKVTKRGQDVALRCDPISGHVSLYWYRQALGQGPEFLTYFNYEAQQDKSGLPNDRFSAERPEGSISTLTIQRTEQRDSAMYRCASSLRVGRETQYFGPGTRLLVL.